Presented here are 8 T cell receptor beta chains from one specimen sequenced in a study of T cell repertoires in cytomegalovirus infection. One entry per CDR3 protein, called by TCRdb with MiXCR from the reads. Here the sample spans a few hundred thousand distinct CDR3 sequences, about 33% being singletons. Antigen specificity for these receptors is unknown. The source was cultured PBMCs, collected from culture after CMV antigen stimulation. These TCRs come from a human donor in good health (CMV status not recorded). Some clones in this sample may be carry-over from other donors' samples.

In this sample, this clonotype turned up a few times. The chain is built from TRBV7-8 and TRBJ2-2; perhaps TRBD2 as D (6 bases). Germline CDR1 is SGHVS and CDR2 is FQNEAQ. The V end lost 6 bases, the J end lost 3 bases, and 26 bases lay between the germline ends. The CDR3 contains 19 residues. The CDR3 coding sequence is TGTGCCAGCAGATCGCTCAGGCTTCGGAGGGACTCACACACCGGGGAGCTGTTTTTT. Protein sequence: CASRSLRLRRDSHTGELFF.

This sequence joins TRBV29-1 and TRBJ1-2; the D is unclear. Per the germline V gene, CDR1 is SQVTM and CDR2 is ANQGSEA. The CDR3 is made up of 14 amino acids. Trimming took 5 bases from V and 4 from J, leaving 17 bases between them. This CDR3 is CSVFILRGPYGYTF. The CDR3 DNA reads as TGCAGCGTTTTTATTCTTCGAGGGCCCTATGGCTACACCTTC.

This clonotype occurred a few times. This chain uses TRBV7-9 with TRBJ1-1, with D possibly matching TRBD1 (5 bases). V was clipped by 6 bases and J by 4 bases, with 15 bases between them. The length of the CDR3 is 14 residues. CDR1 SEHNR and CDR2 FQNEAQ come from the germline V gene (reference sequence). CDR3 DNA sequence: TGTGCCAGCAGTTACAGGAGTTCGGGCACTGAAGCTTTCTTT. It is translated as CASSYRSSGTEAFF.

This clonotype showed up just a few times. The rearrangement uses TRBV19 and TRBJ1-2; D call uncertain. Germline V gives CDR1 LNHDA, CDR2 SQIVND (reference sequence). The CDR3 loop spans 13 amino acids. V was trimmed by 2 bases and J by 6 bases, leaving 10 bases between them. The CDR3 is CASSITSTNGYTF. The CDR3 DNA is TGTGCCAGTAGTATAACTAGCACTAATGGCTACACCTTC.

This clonotype was seen only a few times. The J gene is TRBJ2-7, the V gene TRBV7-8; 7 bases line up with TRBD2. The CDR3 covers 13 residues. The junction had 1 base not matched to a gene; V was cut back by 1 base and J by 4 bases. Per the germline V gene, CDR1 is SGHVS and CDR2 is FQNEAQ. The CDR3: CASSLGEGYEQYV. The CDR3, as DNA: TGTGCCAGCAGCTTAGGGGAGGGGTACGAGCAGTACGTC.

Only a few counts were recorded for this clonotype. The chain is built from TRBV6-1 and TRBJ1-1; 7 bases map to TRBD1. V gave up 5 bases and J gave up 4 bases; unmatched junction bases: 10. The germline CDR1 and CDR2 sequences are MNHNS and SASEGT. CDR3 length: 15 amino acids. CDR3 coding DNA: TGTGCCAGCAGTTTGACAGGGCACCAGAGCACTGAAGCTTTCTTT. It codes for CASSLTGHQSTEAFF.

The rearrangement links TRBV2 to TRBJ2-3; D is ambiguous. The CDR3 totals 14 residues. The ends were cut back, 1 base at V and 3 bases at J, with 8 bases in the middle. Germline V gene data show CDR1 as SNHLY and CDR2 as FYNNEI. The DNA for the CDR3 is TGTGCCAGCAGTGAAGGGATATATACAGATACGCAGTATTTT. Translated, it gives CASSEGIYTDTQYF.

V is TRBV20-1 and J is TRBJ2-7, with D maybe TRBD2 (5 bases). The CDR3 has 13 residues. V lost 6 bases to trimming and J lost 0 bases, with 12 bases between them. The germline gives CDR1 DFQATT, CDR2 SNEGSKA (reference sequence). The CDR3 reads CSASVGVSYEQYF. The CDR3 DNA sequence: TGCAGTGCCAGCGTCGGGGTCTCCTACGAGCAGTACTTC.